This T cell receptor beta chain was recorded in a study of blood T cell repertoires in COVID-19 (TCRdb year 2020). A note on the overall study: The collaborator samples originated in the United States, Italy and Spain and spanned the acute and convalescent phases of COVID-19. A freely available public database, intended as a resource for researchers studying the immune response to SARS-CoV-2, is where the repertoires were released. Sample metadata almost always included a de-identified subject ID, COVID-19 status, age in years and sex. Where HLA class I and class II types were available, the types were taken from metadata supplied by the sample provider, not from assay-based typing. The dataset comprised deeply sampled blood TCRbeta repertoires from subjects exposed to, actively infected with, or recovered from COVID-19. The material from the prospective study consisted of cDNA or gDNA derived from T cells, B-cell-depleted T cells, or PBMCs. Samples came from the ongoing ImmuneRACE study (first 160 participants) plus 1,254 subjects from 6 global collaborators. Overall study outcomes, separate from this receptor: The quantity of clinical and demographic metadata differed by source and by participant and was supplied without curation.

In the germline V gene, CDR1 corresponds to SGHTA and CDR2 to FQGNSA. The CDR3 sequence holds 16 residues, the cysteine and phenylalanine included. Only the CDR3 region is kept as DNA, spanning 48 bases read in frame from base 1. V trim: 1 base; J trim: 2 bases; unmatched bases: 5. TCRbeta CDR3 regions were amplified from genomic DNA by means of the immunoSEQ Assay, a bias-controlled multiplex PCR. Turning to the authors' computational methods: The number of nucleated cells in each sample was estimated by amplification of reference gene primers within the assay. To quantify the absolute abundance of each unique TCRbeta CDR3 rearrangement, sequence reads were collapsed and filtered. For each sample, productive Simpson clonality was calculated as the square root of Simpson's diversity index over productive rearrangements. Sourced from immuneACCESS, this table was stored by TCRdb with only in-frame sequences that have V and J called. A share of the clones is absent; for the studies checked, an unresolved V gene accounts for under half, and the remainder has no known explanation. D and trimming were read from the DNA, whereas the V and J calls and clone size are those reported in that table. The sample contains more than 100,000 clones, roughly 87% of them found a single time. Around 3.1% of the sample belongs to the ten largest clones.

With regard to this clone: Its antigen remains unidentified. Qualities for individual bases were not recorded, and no much larger clone is one base off. Other nucleotide sequences in the sample specify the same CDR3.

Collaborating institutions collected whole blood in K2EDTA tubes following their own protocols. For TCRbeta analysis, collaborator samples were shipped as frozen whole blood, as isolated PBMCs, or as DNA extracted from either sample type. The receptor was derived from a man aged 45-65 years in a cohort sampled during active COVID-19. The sequence joins TRBV7-2 to TRBJ2-3; TRBD2 agrees with 8 junctional bases. The material sequenced was peripheral blood. The DNA sequence is as follows: TGTGCCAGCAGCTTAGTAGGCGGGGGGTCCACAGATACGCAGTATTTT. It is translated as CASSLVGGGSTDTQYF.